The next 6 T cell receptor beta chains were all read from a single sample in a study of blood T cell repertoires in COVID-19. The table came from immunoSEQ multiplex PCR; TCRdb's copy has only in-frame clones and leaves some out. The sample consists of hundreds of thousands of clones, approximately 87% of them appearing once. The specimen was peripheral blood. Source of these receptors: a woman aged 50 to 60 with acute or convalescent COVID-19.

The rearrangement links TRBV5-4 to TRBJ2-3, with 7 bases that match TRBD2. The CDR3 spans 14 residues. Germline lookup yields CDR1 SGHNT and CDR2 YYREEE (reference sequence). V shed 5 bases and J 0 bases; nucleotides not matched to a gene: 3. The CDR3 spells CASSREGSTDTQYF. The CDR3 DNA sequence: TGTGCCAGCAGTAGGGAGGGGAGCACAGATACGCAGTATTTT.

The rearrangement uses TRBV30 and TRBJ1-1, with D possibly TRBD1 on 5 matching bases. Trimming stripped 2 bases from V and 4 bases from J, with 14 bases between. Germline CDR1 and CDR2: GTSNPN and SVGIG (reference sequence). The CDR3 is made up of 14 amino acids. CDR3 DNA: TGTGCCTGGAGTTTGGGGGGGGGAACCACTGAAGCTTTCTTT. This translates into CAWSLGGGTTEAFF.

The J gene is TRBJ2-7, the V gene TRBV5-1; 16 nucleotides agree with TRBD2. Germline assignment: CDR1 SGHRS and CDR2 YFSETQ. V gave up 4 bases and J gave up 1 base; unmatched junction bases: 2. CDR3 length: 16 amino acids. Here the CDR3 reads CASSGGLAGGSYEQYF. The CDR3 nucleotides are TGCGCCAGCAGCGGGGGACTAGCGGGAGGGTCCTACGAGCAGTACTTC.

This chain joins TRBV19 and TRBJ1-4; a possible D gene is TRBD1 (6 bases). V shed 4 bases and J shed 3 bases, with 15 bases lying between them. From germline, CDR1 is LNHDA and CDR2 SQIVND (reference sequence). The CDR3 has 16 residues. This CDR3 reads CASSTGVESANEKLFF. CDR3 coding DNA: TGTGCCAGTAGTACAGGGGTCGAGTCGGCTAATGAAAAACTGTTTTTT.

The V gene is TRBV7-2, the J gene TRBJ2-1; 11 bases line up with TRBD2. With V trimmed by 5 bases and J by 3 bases, 6 bases remained unmatched. CDR3 length: 16 residues. Per germline, CDR1 SGHTA and CDR2 FQGNSA. In nucleotides, the CDR3 is TGTGCCAGCAGCAAGATAGCGGGAGGGGTCTACAATGAGCAGTTCTTC. It specifies CASSKIAGGVYNEQFF. Looking up the rest from reference TRBV7-2 and TRBJ2-1 gives the full variable domain: GAGVSQSPSNKVTEKGKDVELRCDPISGHTALYWYRQSLGQGLEFLIYFQGNSAPDKSGLPSDRFSAERTGGSVSTLTIQRTQQEDSAVYLCASSKIAGGVYNEQFFGPGTRLTVL.

The V and J genes are TRBV9 and TRBJ2-1, with 10 bases lining up with TRBD2. The CDR3 has 15 residues. Germline V gene sequence: CDR1 SGDLS, CDR2 YYNGEE. After removal of 3 bases from V and 4 bases from J, the junction contained 4 bases not matched to a gene. CDR3 DNA sequence: TGTGCCAGCAGCGCCAGCGGGAGGGTTTACAATGAGCAGTTCTTC. This encodes CASSASGRVYNEQFF.